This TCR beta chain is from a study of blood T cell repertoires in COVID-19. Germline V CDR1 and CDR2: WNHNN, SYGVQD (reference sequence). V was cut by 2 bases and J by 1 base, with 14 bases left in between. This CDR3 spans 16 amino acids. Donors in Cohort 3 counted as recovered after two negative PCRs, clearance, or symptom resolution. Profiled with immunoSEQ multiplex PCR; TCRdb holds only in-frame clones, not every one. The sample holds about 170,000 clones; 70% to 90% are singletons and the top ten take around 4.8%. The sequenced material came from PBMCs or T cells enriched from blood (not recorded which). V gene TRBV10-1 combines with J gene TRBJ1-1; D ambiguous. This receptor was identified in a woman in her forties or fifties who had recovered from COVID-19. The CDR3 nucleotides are TGCGCCAGCAGTGAGCCGAACTCGGGTGAGAACACTGAAGCTTTCTTT. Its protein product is CASSEPNSGENTEAFF.